Listed here are 8 T cell receptor beta chains from one sample, sequenced in a study of T cell responses to AZD1222 COVID-19 vaccine. The table came from immunoSEQ multiplex PCR; TCRdb's copy has only in-frame clones and leaves some out. The repertoire holds some 150,000 clones, with approximately 89% as singletons. Here the sequenced sample was peripheral blood, taken 28 days after the second AZD1222 dose. Receptors originate from an adult who received the AZD1222 COVID-19 vaccine.

The V call is TRBV11-2, the J call TRBJ1-1; D uncertain. V was pared by 1 base and J by 10 bases, with 7 bases between. CDR1 and CDR2 from the germline V gene are SGHAT and FQNNGV. The CDR3 sequence is 11 residues long. The CDR3 protein is CASSLGLRAFF. CDR3 DNA sequence: TGTGCCAGCAGCTTAGGACTAAGAGCTTTCTTT.

J is TRBJ2-1 and V is TRBV18; 8 bases line up with TRBD2. CDR1 and CDR2 (germline): KGHSH, LQKENI. The CDR3 loop spans 15 amino acids. V gave up 5 bases and J gave up 3 bases; unmatched junction bases: 6. CDR3: CASSTPGLDYNEQFF. CDR3 bases: TGTGCCAGCTCAACGCCGGGACTAGACTACAATGAGCAGTTCTTC.

The chain has TRBV28 and TRBJ2-1, with 9 nucleotides matching TRBD2. Losses at the gene ends were 4 bases for V and 0 bases for J; bases not matched to a gene: 1. CDR1 is MDHEN and CDR2 is SYDVKM in the germline V gene. CDR3 length equals 15 residues. The CDR3 DNA sequence: TGTGCCAGCAGTTCTAGCGGGATCTCCTACAATGAGCAGTTCTTC. As protein: CASSSSGISYNEQFF.

The chain carries TRBV4-1 and TRBJ1-5; no reliable D call. V dropped 4 bases and J dropped 5 bases, with 15 bases sitting between them. This CDR3 spans 15 amino acids. CDR1 is MGHRA and CDR2 is YSYEKL in the germline V gene. The DNA for the CDR3 is TGCGCCAGCAGCCCCCGTAACCAGGCTGATCAGCCCCAGCATTTT. Translation gives CASSPRNQADQPQHF.

This chain uses TRBV7-8 with TRBJ2-5, with D perhaps given as TRBD1 or TRBD2 (5 bases each). V was cut by 5 bases and J by 4 bases, with 20 bases left in between. The CDR3 runs 16 residues. CDR1 is SGHVS, CDR2 FQNEAQ, per germline. The CDR3 loop is CASSVRPGQEGETQYF. CDR3 bases: TGTGCCAGCAGCGTAAGGCCCGGACAAGAGGGAGAGACCCAGTACTTC.

V and J are TRBV11-2 and TRBJ2-7, with TRBD2 as a possible D gene (5 bases). This CDR3 spans 14 amino acids. The germline gives CDR1 SGHAT, CDR2 FQNNGV. V was shortened by 4 bases and J by 7 bases, with 17 bases between the two germline ends. CDR3 loop: CASSSGPIPGEQYF. CDR3 DNA sequence: TGTGCCAGCAGCTCAGGACCAATCCCGGGGGAGCAGTACTTC.

The rearrangement joins TRBV7-9 to TRBJ2-5; a weak D match, TRBD1 (6 bases). Germline V gives CDR1 SEHNR, CDR2 FQNEAQ (reference sequence). The CDR3 length is 13 residues. With 3 bases removed from V and 3 bases from J, the gap between germline ends came to 8 bases. CDR3 in amino acids: CASSFWTEETQYF. The CDR3 DNA reads as TGTGCCAGCAGCTTCTGGACAGAAGAGACCCAGTACTTC.

This clone came up many times. CDR3 amino acids: CASSPGTGASGNTIYF. In DNA, the CDR3 is TGTGCCAGCAGCCCTGGGACAGGGGCCTCTGGAAACACCATATATTTT. This chain connects TRBV5-5 to TRBJ1-3; TRBD1 matches at 10 bases. The J segment lost 0 bases and the V segment lost 4 bases, leaving 4 bases of the junction unmatched. The CDR3 spans 16 residues. Looked up from germline, CDR1 is SGHKS and CDR2 is YYEKEE (reference sequence).